These 29 T cell receptor beta chains were sequenced from one sample in a study of T cell clonality in common variable immunodeficiency. Profiled with immunoSEQ multiplex PCR; TCRdb holds only in-frame clones, not every one. In total the sample includes around 60,000 clones, none of them seen once. The sample comprised peripheral blood mononuclear cells. These receptors originate from a person aged 18 to 69 in good health.

This clone was seen repeatedly, ten times or more. The read is 3 residues too short to cover the CDR3 end, so that end is filled in from the germline J gene. V gene TRBV30 combines with J gene TRBJ1-5, with 8 bases identical to TRBD1. V lost 2 bases to trimming and J lost 6 bases; unmatched junction nucleotides: 9. Germline-derived CDR1 and CDR2 are GTSNPN and SVGIG (reference sequence). The CDR3 runs 15 residues. Partial CDR3 DNA: TGTGCCTGGAGTATAAAAACAGGGGGTACTCAGCCC. This codes for CAWSIKTGGTQP. The CDR3 as a whole reads CAWSIKTGGTQPQHF. Using reference TRBV30 and TRBJ1-5 for the parts outside the CDR3, the full variable domain is SQTIHQWPATLVQPVGSPLSLECTVEGTSNPNLYWYRQAAGRGLQLLFYSVGIGQISSEVPQNLSASRPQDRQFILSSKKLLLSDSGFYLCAWSIKTGGTQPQHFGDGTRLSIL.

In its sample, this clone was seen many times. The read gets to within 3 residues of the CDR3 end, and the germline J gene fills in the rest. This chain connects TRBV28 to TRBJ2-1; D may be TRBD1 (7 bases). CDR1 MDHEN and CDR2 SYDVKM come from the germline V gene. This CDR3 contains 17 residues. V gave up 3 bases and J gave up 0 bases, with 15 bases separating them. The DNA read from the CDR3 is TGTGCCAGCAGTTTCCGACAGGGACTCGCCTCCTACAATGAG. This encodes CASSFRQGLASYNE. The full CDR3 is CASSFRQGLASYNEQFF. The variable domain in full, with the rest retrieved from reference TRBV28 and TRBJ2-1, is DVKVTQSSRYLVKRTGEKVFLECVQDMDHENMFWYRQDPGLGLRLIYFSYDVKMKEKGDIPEGYSVSREKKERFSLILESASTNQTSMYLCASSFRQGLASYNEQFFGPGTRLTVL.

This clone has a count of ten or more. The read comes to an end 3 residues before the CDR3 does, leaving the germline J gene to fill in the end. The chain has TRBV10-3 and TRBJ1-1; weak D call: TRBD1 (5 bases). V lost 0 bases, J lost 3 bases, and 8 bases lay in between. CDR3 length: 14 amino acids. CDR1 and CDR2 from the germline V gene are ENHRY and SYGVKD. Incomplete CDR3 DNA: TGTGCCATCAGTGAGTCGGGGGGTGACACTGAA. Its translation: CAISESGGDTE. The whole CDR3 sequence is CAISESGGDTEAFF.

As for this clone: Sequencing ends 3 residues short of the CDR3 end; the germline J gene provides the rest. This chain connects TRBV2 to TRBJ2-7; D is perhaps TRBD1 (6 bases). Trimming took 6 bases from V and 5 from J, leaving 17 bases between them. Germline lookup yields CDR1 SNHLY and CDR2 FYNNEI. The CDR3 covers 14 residues. This CDR3 is CASSDGQPRDEQYF. CDR3 DNA (partial): TGTGCCAGCAGCGATGGACAGCCGCGGGACGAG.

This clone was recorded at least ten times. The CDR3 sequence is CSARGREETQYF. The sequenced CDR3 bases are TGCAGTGCTAGAGGCAGGGAAGAGACC. The chain links TRBV20-1 to TRBJ2-5; possible D gene TRBD1, 5 bases. With the read ending 3 residues before the CDR3 end, the germline J gene is used to fill in that end. Germline V lookup: CDR1 DFQATT, CDR2 SNEGSKA (reference sequence). The ends were cut back, 1 base at V and 3 bases at J, with 6 bases in the middle. The CDR3 has 12 residues.

In its sample, this clone was seen many times. Coverage ceases 3 residues before the CDR3 finishes, and the germline J gene fills in the end. The chain joins TRBV7-9 to TRBJ1-1; D not resolved. Trimming stripped 1 base from V and 7 bases from J, with 16 bases between. This CDR3 is 15 amino acids long. Looked up from germline, CDR1 is SEHNR and CDR2 is FQNEAQ (reference sequence). The covered CDR3 bases are TGTGCCAGCAGCTTAGGATTCGGCGGCTCACTTGAA. Its translation: CASSLGFGGSLE. The full CDR3 reads CASSLGFGGSLEAFF.

In its sample, this clone was seen many times. The missing CDR3 end, 3 residues past where the read stops, is filled in from the germline J gene. The chain employs TRBV5-1 and TRBJ2-1, with 8 nucleotides matching TRBD2. J was trimmed by 8 bases and V by 2 bases; bases with no gene match: 9. This CDR3 comprises 15 residues. Germline V gene lookup returns CDR1 SGHRS and CDR2 YFSETQ. CDR3 residues: CASSFTSGIVDEQFF. The DNA read from the CDR3 is TGCGCCAGCAGCTTCACTAGCGGCATAGTGGATGAG.

This clone has ten or more counts. Sequencing ends 3 residues short of the CDR3 end; the germline J gene provides the rest. V gene TRBV5-4 combines with J gene TRBJ2-1; TRBD2 matches at 11 bases. CDR3 length: 16 residues. Per germline, CDR1 SGHNT and CDR2 YYREEE (reference sequence). Trimming at V came to 4 bases and at J to 4 bases, leaving 7 bases not matched to a gene. The CDR3 bases that were read are TGTGCCAGCAGCATGGGGACTAGCGGTAGTTACAATGAG. Translating it yields CASSMGTSGSYNE. The complete CDR3 protein is CASSMGTSGSYNEQFF.

This clone was counted many times. The read terminates 3 residues before the CDR3 end, so the remaining end is supplied by the germline J gene. The chain couples TRBV6-1 to TRBJ1-4; D may be TRBD1 (5 bases). V was clipped by 4 bases and J by 2 bases, with 14 bases between them. The CDR3 has 16 amino acids. Germline loops: CDR1 MNHNS, CDR2 SASEGT. The CDR3 spells CASSGIRGVTNEKLFF. Incomplete CDR3 DNA: TGTGCCAGCAGTGGGATTCGAGGGGTGACTAATGAAAAA.

This clone showed up many times. The CDR3 protein is CASSKLGGSYEQYF. The sequenced CDR3 bases are TGTGCCAGCAGCAAGTTGGGGGGCTCCTACGAG. V gene TRBV7-3 combines with J gene TRBJ2-7; a possible D gene is TRBD2 (6 bases). The read stops 3 residues short of the end of the CDR3; the missing end is completed from the germline J gene. The germline V gene encodes CDR1 SGHTA and CDR2 FQGTGA. The V end lost 5 bases, the J end lost 0 bases, and 11 bases lay between the germline ends. This CDR3 has 14 amino acids.

The sample holds a few counts of this clone. The missing CDR3 end, 3 residues past where the read stops, is filled in from the germline J gene. The rearrangement uses TRBV30 and TRBJ2-5; 8 nucleotides match TRBD2. J lost 1 base, V lost 2 bases, and 3 bases had no gene match. Germline lookup yields CDR1 GTSNPN and CDR2 SVGIG (reference sequence). This CDR3 region has 14 residues. The CDR3 protein is CAWSKAGGQETQYF. The sequenced part of the CDR3 DNA is TGTGCCTGGAGTAAGGCGGGGGGCCAAGAGACC.

This clone was counted at least ten times. The read ends 3 residues early relative to the CDR3; the germline J gene fills the gap. The chain has TRBV29-1 and TRBJ2-7; 9 nucleotides agree with TRBD1. The CDR3 consists of 12 residues. V dropped 4 bases and J dropped 3; count of bases not matched to a gene: 1. Germline values: CDR1 SQVTM, CDR2 ANQGSEA. CDR3 bases read: TGCAGCGTTGGGGACAGGGACTACGAG. Residues: CSVGDRDYE. The whole CDR3 protein reads CSVGDRDYEQYF.

This clone occurred many times. With the read ending 3 residues before the CDR3 end, the germline J gene is used to fill in that end. J is TRBJ2-1 and V is TRBV7-8, with 8 bases fitting TRBD1. Germline-derived CDR1 and CDR2 are SGHVS and FQNEAQ. CDR3 length: 16 residues. The V segment lost 5 bases and the J segment 6 bases; nucleotides outside the gene matches: 12. The CDR3 sequence: CASSPHWTGTINEQFF. The DNA read from the CDR3 is TGTGCCAGCAGCCCCCACTGGACAGGGACGATCAATGAG.

This clone came up many times. With the read ending 3 residues before the CDR3 end, the germline J gene is used to fill in that end. This rearrangement joins TRBV29-1 to TRBJ2-7; TRBD1 agrees at 8 bases. V shed 4 bases, J shed 3 bases, and the junction held 5 bases outside the gene matches. The germline gives CDR1 SQVTM, CDR2 ANQGSEA. This CDR3 contains 13 residues. CDR3 region: CSVAGGFGYEQYF. The part of the CDR3 DNA that was read is TGCAGCGTTGCAGGGGGCTTCGGCTACGAG.

This clone showed up many times. The CDR3 end lies 3 residues beyond the end of the read and is filled in from the germline J gene. V is TRBV19 and J is TRBJ1-2; D is uncertain. The CDR3 is 15 residues long. Germline-derived CDR1 and CDR2 are LNHDA and SQIVND (reference sequence). CDR3 amino acids: CASSRTAGDFDDYTF. The DNA read from the CDR3 is TGTGCCAGTAGTAGAACAGCGGGAGACTTCGACGAC.

This clone has at least ten counts. The CDR3 end falls 3 residues outside the read, so it is completed with the germline J gene. The chain has TRBV5-1 and TRBJ1-4; 8 bases agree with TRBD1. The CDR3 runs 14 residues. Trimming took 4 bases from V and 6 from J; bases not matched to a gene: 5. Looked up from germline, CDR1 is SGHRS and CDR2 is YFSETQ. This CDR3 reads CASSLAGGDEKLFF. The sequenced part of the CDR3 DNA is TGCGCCAGCAGCCTGGCAGGGGGCGATGAAAAA.

The CDR3 region is CASNKGRGTDTQYF. Partial CDR3 DNA: TGTGCCAGTAATAAGGGCAGGGGCACAGATACG. The V gene is TRBV2, the J gene TRBJ2-3; a weak D match, TRBD1 (5 bases). The CDR3 goes on 3 residues after the read ends, and that part is filled in from the germline J gene. The CDR3 sequence is 14 residues long. Germline V gene sequence: CDR1 SNHLY, CDR2 FYNNEI. V lost 9 bases and J lost 1, with 14 bases in between. The variable domain in full, with the rest retrieved from reference TRBV2 and TRBJ2-3, is EPEVTQTPSHQVTQMGQEVILRCVPISNHLYFYWYRQILGQKVEFLVSFYNNEISEKSEIFDDQFSVERPDGSNFTLKIRSTKLEDSAMYFCASNKGRGTDTQYFGPGTRLTVL.

This clone was detected only a few times. The observed sequence ends 3 residues before the CDR3 terminus, with the missing tail filled in from the germline J gene. This sequence joins TRBV19 and TRBJ1-1, with D hard to call. The CDR3 runs 14 residues. The germline V gene encodes CDR1 LNHDA and CDR2 SQIVND (reference sequence). CDR3 bases read: TGTGCCAGTAGTATGGGCGCTAGCTCCTACGAG. It yields the protein CASSMGASSYE. The full CDR3 sequence reads CASSMGASSYEAFF. The entire variable domain, with the rest obtained from reference TRBV19 and TRBJ1-1, is as follows: DGGITQSPKYLFRKEGQNVTLSCEQNLNHDAMYWYRQDPGQGLRLIYYSQIVNDFQKGDIAEGYSVSREKKESFPLTVTSAQKNPTAFYLCASSMGASSYEAFFGQGTRLTVV.

There are many counts of this clone. The sequence runs out 3 residues before the end of the CDR3; the remainder is reconstructed from the germline J gene. The chain has TRBV23-1 and TRBJ1-6, with a tentative D call TRBD1 (5 bases). TRBV23-1 is marked as an open reading frame, function uncertain. The CDR3 runs 17 residues. V was clipped by 2 bases and J by 3 bases, with 14 bases between them. CDR3 DNA (partial): TGCGCCAGCAGTCAACGGGGGGGGATTTACTATAATTCACCC. Amino acid sequence: CASSQRGGIYYNSP. The entire CDR3 is CASSQRGGIYYNSPLHF.

Ten or more counts support this clone. The read ends 3 residues shy of where the CDR3 ends; the end is completed using the germline J gene. This chain connects TRBV5-1 to TRBJ1-2; the D is unclear. Germline V CDR1 and CDR2: SGHRS, YFSETQ. The CDR3 loop spans 12 amino acids. Trimming removed 0 bases at V and 6 bases at J, with 6 bases between. The sequenced CDR3 bases are TGCGCCAGCAGCTTGGATACGGATGGC. It specifies CASSLDTDG. The CDR3 in full is CASSLDTDGYTF.

CDR3 protein: CASRDSHRDTQYF. The part of the CDR3 DNA that was read is TGCGCCAGCCGGGACTCGCATCGGGATACG. This sequence joins TRBV10-2 and TRBJ2-3; TRBD2 is a possible D gene (6 bases). The sequenced fragment ends 3 residues before the CDR3 boundary, so the rest is inferred from the germline J gene. Trimming shortened V by 8 bases and J by 6 bases, and 15 bases separated the two germline ends. The CDR3 extends over 13 amino acids. Per the germline V gene, CDR1 is WSHSY and CDR2 is SAAADI.

There are many counts of this clone. Read sequence stops 3 residues before the CDR3 end, and the germline J gene provides the missing end. The V gene is TRBV5-4, the J gene TRBJ1-4; 9 bases are a match to TRBD1. The CDR3 runs to 15 residues. V shed 4 bases, J shed 8 bases, and the junction held 9 bases outside the gene matches. Germline CDR1 reads SGHNT; CDR2 reads YYREEE (reference sequence). CDR3 DNA (partial): TGTGCCAGCAGCCCGGGGACAGGGATTCGCGAAAAA. It translates to CASSPGTGIREK. In full, the CDR3 is CASSPGTGIREKLFF.

This clone appeared many times. The read falls 3 residues short of the CDR3 end, and the missing part is taken from the germline J gene. This rearrangement joins TRBV20-1 to TRBJ2-2, with 8 bases aligning to TRBD2. The V segment lost 0 bases and the J segment 5 bases; nucleotides outside the gene matches: 11. The V gene's germline CDR1 is DFQATT and CDR2 SNEGSKA (reference sequence). The CDR3 has 17 amino acids. CDR3 region: CSARDLTSGEGTGELFF. Partial CDR3 DNA: TGCAGTGCTAGAGATTTAACTAGCGGAGAGGGAACCGGGGAG.

This clone appeared many times. The read terminates 3 residues before the CDR3 end, so the remaining end is supplied by the germline J gene. V is TRBV7-2 and J is TRBJ2-2; TRBD1 might be the D (7 bases). This CDR3 is 14 amino acids long. The V end was cut by 5 bases, the J end by 8 bases, with 15 bases between. CDR1 and CDR2 from the germline V gene are SGHTA and FQGNSA. The CDR3 loop is CASSQGGVGGELFF. The CDR3 DNA, read in part, is TGTGCCAGCAGCCAGGGGGGAGTTGGGGGGGAG.

This clone came up many times. CDR3 residues: CASTSNQGNTEAFF. The sequenced CDR3 bases are TGCGCCAGCACTAGTAACCAGGGAAACACTGAA. J is TRBJ1-1 and V is TRBV5-1; perhaps TRBD1 as D (5 bases). The read gets to within 3 residues of the CDR3 end, and the germline J gene fills in the rest. The germline gives CDR1 SGHRS, CDR2 YFSETQ. The V end was cut by 6 bases, the J end by 2 bases, with 14 bases between. The CDR3 has 14 residues.

The sample holds many counts of this clone. The CDR3: CASSIGTSGANTGELFF. Partial CDR3 DNA: TGTGCCAGTAGTATTGGGACTAGCGGGGCGAACACCGGGGAG. V usage is TRBV19 and J usage is TRBJ2-2; 13 bases fit TRBD2. The read ends 3 residues before the CDR3 terminus; that terminus is restored from the germline J gene. The CDR3 consists of 17 residues. Per germline, CDR1 LNHDA and CDR2 SQIVND (reference sequence). Germline trimming cut 3 bases from V and 0 bases from J; bases unmatched to any gene: 1.

This clone was picked up many times. Read coverage stops 3 residues before the CDR3 terminus; the germline J gene supplies the remainder. The chain combines TRBV20-1 with TRBJ1-1; D gene ambiguous. CDR1 and CDR2 (germline): DFQATT, SNEGSKA (reference sequence). This CDR3 contains 9 residues. Here the CDR3 reads CSASPEAFF. CDR3 bases read: TGCAGTGCTAGCCCGGAA.

The table lists this clone with many counts. The read terminates 3 residues before the CDR3 end, so the remaining end is supplied by the germline J gene. The chain couples TRBV30 to TRBJ1-6, with TRBD1 matching over 7 bases. Looked up from germline, CDR1 is GTSNPN and CDR2 is SVGIG (reference sequence). The CDR3 is made up of 15 amino acids. V lost 6 bases and J lost 5; bases outside the gene matches: 10. The CDR3 DNA, read in part, is TGTGCCTGCCCCCACCGGGACAGCGATAATTCACCC. Protein sequence: CACPHRDSDNSP. The full CDR3 reads CACPHRDSDNSPLHF. Combining the CDR3 with reference TRBV30 and TRBJ1-6 gives the whole variable domain SQTIHQWPATLVQPVGSPLSLECTVEGTSNPNLYWYRQAAGRGLQLLFYSVGIGQISSEVPQNLSASRPQDRQFILSSKKLLLSDSGFYLCACPHRDSDNSPLHFGNGTRLTVT.

Many counts were recorded for this clone. The sequence runs out 3 residues before the end of the CDR3; the remainder is reconstructed from the germline J gene. This chain uses TRBV12-3 or TRBV12-4 with TRBJ2-2, with D uncertain. This CDR3 spans 15 amino acids. V lost 5 bases to trimming and J lost 5 bases, with 15 bases between them. Partial CDR3 DNA: TGTGCCAGCAGTCCCATGCCCGGGTGGACCGGGGAG. Protein sequence: CASSPMPGWTGE. The whole CDR3 reads CASSPMPGWTGELFF.